A selection of T cell receptor beta chains follows, all from one sample in a study of blood T cell repertoires in COVID-19. Some clones are missing from TCRdb's copy, which holds only in-frame ones; the method was immunoSEQ multiplex PCR. The sample lists about 150,000 clones; about 88% were seen once. Specimen: PBMCs or T cells enriched from blood (not recorded which). The source of these receptors is a man over 45 who had recovered from COVID-19. The CDR3 runs from the conserved cysteine through the conserved F or W. Fields, in order: J gene, V gene, clone size, D gene, CDR3 DNA, CDR3 protein. A D gene is named only where the DNA matches it firmly. Size tells how often a clone was seen (once, few, many) or the class of an expanded clone, and some rows leave it out.

>TRBJ1-1|TRBV9|-|TRBD1
TGTGCCAGCAGCCCTGGGACAGGGAGGACTGAAGCTTTCTTT
CASSPGTGRTEAFF
>TRBJ2-3|TRBV7-9|-|-
TGTGCCAGCAGCTTGCCTCGAGGGCAGGGGGATACGCAGTATTTT
CASSLPRGQGDTQYF
>TRBJ1-3|TRBV5-1|-|-
TGCGCCAGCAGCTTGTCTGGGGGACACTCTGGAAACACCATATATTTT
CASSLSGGHSGNTIYF
>TRBJ1-3|TRBV19|-|TRBD1
TGTGCCAGTTCTAGGACAGGGATTGGAAACACCATATATTTT
CASSRTGIGNTIYF
>TRBJ1-1|TRBV11-1|once|-
TGTGCCAGCAGCTCAACAGGTGTGAACACTGAAGCTTTCTTT
CASSSTGVNTEAFF
>TRBJ1-4|TRBV27|-|-
TGTGCCAGCAGTCCGCGGACACCCGAAACTAATGAAAAACTGTTTTTT
CASSPRTPETNEKLFF
>TRBJ1-1|TRBV18|-|TRBD1
TGTGCCAGCTCACCGGGACAGGTGAATGTAGCTTTCTTT
CASSPGQVNVAFF
>TRBJ2-7|TRBV5-1|-|-
TGCGCCAGCAGCGGCGGGACGACCAACTACGAGCAGTACTTC
CASSGGTTNYEQYF
>TRBJ1-1|TRBV6-2/TRBV6-3|-|TRBD1
TGTGCCAGCAGTTACTCCCGGGACAGCATGTGGAACACTGAAGCTTTCTTT
CASSYSRDSMWNTEAFF
>TRBJ2-2|TRBV6-5|-|TRBD2
TGTGCCACCTGTGGTAGCGGGGGGGCCGGGGAGCTGTTTTTT
CATCGSGGAGELFF
>TRBJ1-5|TRBV7-9|-|TRBD1
TGTGCCAGCAGCTTAGGAGGACAGGGTCGCAATCAGCCCCAGCATTTT
CASSLGGQGRNQPQHF
>TRBJ2-2|TRBV5-1|-|-
TGCGCCAGCAGCTTGTATCCGGGATTGAACACCGGGGAGCTGTTTTTT
CASSLYPGLNTGELFF
>TRBJ1-1|TRBV7-2|-|-
TGTGCCAGCAGCCTCCTACGGGGGGAGGGGGACACTGAAGCTTTCTTT
CASSLLRGEGDTEAFF
>TRBJ1-2|TRBV7-2|-|-
TGTGCCAGCAGCCCTCTAGCGGTTAACTATGGCTACACCTTC
CASSPLAVNYGYTF
>TRBJ1-5|TRBV7-2|-|-
TGTGCCAGCAGTCCGTCGCCAACTCGCAATCAGCCCCAGCATTTT
CASSPSPTRNQPQHF
>TRBJ1-1|TRBV4-2|-|TRBD1
TGTGCCAGCAGCCAAGTGGACAGGAGGAACACTGAAGCTTTCTTT
CASSQVDRRNTEAFF
>TRBJ1-1|TRBV30|-|TRBD1
TGTGCCTGGAGTGTTGACCACCCGGGACAGAAAAGGACTGAAGCTTTCTTT
CAWSVDHPGQKRTEAFF
>TRBJ1-5|TRBV7-6|-|TRBD1
TGTGCCAGCAGCCCTGGACAGGGAGGAAGCAATCAGCCCCAGCATTTT
CASSPGQGGSNQPQHF